This T cell receptor (beta chain) comes out of a study of human T cells and chemical hapten exposure (dated by TCRdb to the early 2020s). Study-level background: For sensitization, 2% DPC in acetone was applied to an approximately 2 cm by approximately 2 cm area of upper inner arm skin. Patients additionally received weekly therapeutic DPC doses to the scalp throughout the approximately 22-week study period. Patch testing was performed on the upper back with Finn chambers containing 0.01% DPC, and the patch tests were scored after 6 days according to International Contact Dermatitis Research Group standards. Alopecia areata with under or over 50% scalp involvement, alopecia totalis and alopecia universalis were represented in the patient cohort, which was mostly female. Libraries were combined into a pool for sequencing, and differences in TCR yield between samples came mainly from small differences in library volumes within the pool. Peripheral blood TCR repertoire changes were tracked in vivo in alopecia patients during primary and secondary sensitization to the hapten diphenylcyclopropenone (DPC). Blood samples were taken from patients before sensitization (week 0) and then at 2, 6 and about 24 weeks after DPC sensitization. Under 30 alopecia patients gave blood for TCR sequencing at one to four time points (pre-sensitization, 2, 6 and 24 weeks). General study outcomes and caveats: All patients had alopecia, a presumed autoimmune disease, so their immune response might differ from that of healthy individuals. After repeated subsampling, changes were observed in the strength of the expansion versus patch-test correlation and in the threshold at which the correlation became significant. DPC sensitization did not change how many TCRs were above 1 in 1000 frequency, and no evidence was found of alterations in global repertoire structure. A positive correlation was found between the number of PT1 expanded TCRs and patch test score, with significance reached at thresholds 8, 16 and 32 but not 4. Expanded TCRs formed significantly more large CDR3 similarity clusters than pre-sensitization or healthy control sets, consistent with antigen-driven responses.

In the case of this clonotype: Its antigen is still unknown. It has no much larger one-base neighbor in the sample; base qualities were not kept.

The library was produced with RACE. Sequencing was carried out with a NextSeq 500. Library preparation attached unique molecular identifiers to individual cDNA molecules for quantitative, reproducible TCR counting. For every blood RNA sample, sequencing covered both the TCR alpha and TCR beta chains. As for the authors' bioinformatics: A median of about 89,000 TCRs per sample was observed, with a range of about 20,000 to 690,600. V, J and CDR3 annotation of the TCR reads was carried out using the Decombinator software suite. For PS versus PT1 abundance plots, all samples were subsampled to the same number of TCRs (28,000). TCRs were defined as expanded if absent before sensitization and observed at least eight times at the 2-week time point. Using fastp at Q25 and MiXCR, TCRdb reprocessed the public reads and kept productive beta chains. Each entry merges the rows of one CDR3 protein and shows their most common DNA and genes. What appears here as the V and J calls and clone size reflects TCRdb's work, not the paper's. Here the sample has about 54,000 distinct CDR3 sequences; 9.5% to 10% occur a single time. The top ten clonotypes cover 1.5% to 2% of the sample.

The sample's time point label, decoded: patch test 2, 6 weeks after DPC sensitization. Sample treatment or condition, as interpreted from the label and publication: therapeutic diphenylcyclopropenone sensitization with weekly scalp DPC. At every patch-test visit, the blood draw took place before the patch test was put on. Patients were eligible if aged 18 to 70, diagnosed with alopecia and judged suitable for DPC therapy, and pregnant patients were excluded. Total RNA was extracted from unfractionated whole blood that had been collected in Tempus Blood RNA tubes. From the cysteine up to the phenylalanine, the CDR3 has a length of 16 residues. Just the 48-base CDR3 DNA is kept, in frame starting at base 1. As encoded in the germline V gene, CDR1 is MDHEN while CDR2 is SYDVKM. Here V drops 3 bases and J drops 7 bases, and the junction holds 12 bases not matched to any gene.

Sequenced material: whole blood, taken in connection with sensitization to the hapten diphenylcyclopropenone (DPC). The sequence came from a woman between 50 and 59 years old with alopecia areata. Some clones in this sample may be carry-over from other donors' samples. The sequence joins TRBV28 to TRBJ2-1; 7 nucleotides in the junction match TRBD2. The nucleotide sequence is given as TGTGCCAGCAGTTTCTTCCGGACTAGTGCTAAGAATGAGCAGTTCTTC. Translated, it reads CASSFFRTSAKNEQFF.